A single sample gave rise to the 30 T cell receptor beta chains below, sequenced in a study of T cells in Graves' hyperthyroidism and ophthalmopathy. TCR beta CDR3 region amplification was performed from RNA transcripts. HTBI primers were used for first-round RT-PCR of the TCR CDR3. TCRdb re-called the multiplex PCR reads with MiXCR, one entry per CDR3 protein. The table has hundreds of thousands of distinct CDR3 sequences, roughly 14% seen once. The sequenced sample was blood. The receptors stem from a woman in her 30s with Graves' hyperthyroidism that later progressed to Graves' ophthalmopathy.

This clonotype was recorded many times. The rearrangement joins TRBV3-1 to TRBJ1-5; D is unresolved. V dropped 0 bases and J dropped 4 bases, with 4 bases sitting between them. CDR1 and CDR2 from the germline V gene are LGHDT and YNNKEL (reference sequence). The CDR3 is 13 residues long. The CDR3 loop is CASSQDRNQPQHF. Written as DNA, the CDR3 is TGTGCCAGCAGCCAAGACAGGAATCAGCCCCAGCATTTT.

There are many counts of this clonotype. The rearrangement joins TRBV14 to TRBJ2-5; TRBD1 is a possible D gene (5 bases). Germline V gives CDR1 SGHDN, CDR2 FVKESK. Deletions cut 0 bases from V and 5 bases from J, with 10 bases between. The CDR3 covers 14 residues. The CDR3: CASSQDDSRETQYF. As DNA, the CDR3 is TGTGCCAGCAGCCAAGACGACAGTCGGGAGACCCAGTACTTC.

This chain links TRBV6-2 or TRBV6-3 with TRBJ2-1; 10 bases match TRBD2. CDR1 and CDR2 (germline): MNHEY, SVGEGT. The CDR3 runs 16 residues. V lost 0 bases to trimming and J lost 4 bases; unmatched junction nucleotides: 3. DNA of the CDR3: TGTGCCAGCAGTTACTCTCTAGCGGGGGATTACAATGAGCAGTTCTTC. Its translation is CASSYSLAGDYNEQFF.

In its sample, this clonotype was seen a few times. The chain recombines TRBV7-3 with TRBJ2-3; D is possibly TRBD2 (6 bases). The CDR3 contains 15 residues. Germline V gene data show CDR1 as SGHTA and CDR2 as FQGTGA. V was cut by 5 bases and J by 4 bases, with 16 bases left in between. This CDR3 reads CASSPSTRIADTQYF. CDR3 nucleotides: TGTGCCAGCAGCCCCTCGACTAGAATAGCAGATACGCAGTATTTT. Together with reference TRBV7-3 and TRBJ2-3, the CDR3 gives the full variable domain: GAGVSQTPSNKVTEKGKYVELRCDPISGHTALYWYRQSLGQGPEFLIYFQGTGAADDSGLPNDRFFAVRPEGSVSTLKIQRTERGDSAVYLCASSPSTRIADTQYFGPGTRLTVL.

Ten or more counts support this clonotype. The chain uses TRBV28 and TRBJ2-7, with 7 bases that match TRBD1. CDR1 MDHEN and CDR2 SYDVKM come from the germline V gene. The length of the CDR3 is 14 residues. With V trimmed by 6 bases and J by 0 bases, 5 bases remained unmatched. The CDR3 nucleotides read TGTGCCAGCAGGTCCCGGGACAGCTCCTACGAGCAGTACTTC. Residues: CASRSRDSSYEQYF.

This clonotype has only a few counts. The chain couples TRBV7-3 to TRBJ2-3; TRBD2 is a possible D gene (5 bases). Per the germline V gene, CDR1 is SGHTA and CDR2 is FQGTGA. The CDR3 runs to 15 residues. Trimming took 6 bases from V and 0 from J, leaving 13 bases between them. CDR3 DNA sequence: TGTGCCAGCAGGTTAGCGAGGGAGAGCACAGATACGCAGTATTTT. This gives the protein CASRLARESTDTQYF.

The sample holds many counts of this clonotype. The chain joins TRBV12-3 or TRBV12-4 to TRBJ2-2, with unresolved D. Between the trimmed V and J ends, which lost 4 bases and 0 bases, there was a span of 6 bases. The CDR3 runs 14 residues. The CDR3 protein is CASSYKPNTGELFF. DNA for the CDR3: TGTGCCAGCAGTTACAAGCCGAACACCGGGGAGCTGTTTTTT.

This clonotype was counted many times. The chain joins TRBV11-3 to TRBJ2-5, with D possibly being TRBD2 (5 bases). The ends were cut back, 2 bases at V and 1 base at J, with 8 bases in the middle. This CDR3 is built from 14 residues. The V gene's germline CDR1 is SGHNT and CDR2 YENEEA. The chain's CDR3 is CASSLPGVQETQYF. The CDR3 bases are TGTGCCAGCAGCTTACCCGGGGTCCAAGAGACCCAGTACTTC.

There are many counts of this clonotype. The V gene is TRBV7-9, the J gene TRBJ2-1, with 9 bases matching TRBD1. Germline CDR1 reads SEHNR; CDR2 reads FQNEAQ (reference sequence). V lost 3 bases and J lost 0; bases outside the gene matches: 9. This CDR3 is 18 amino acids long. Here the CDR3 DNA reads TGTGCCAGCAGCTTCGACCCGGGACAGGGCCTCTCCTACAATGAGCAGTTCTTC. Its protein product is CASSFDPGQGLSYNEQFF.

This clonotype was counted between two and nine times. The J gene is TRBJ2-1, the V gene TRBV7-2; TRBD2 matches 12 bases. Germline loops: CDR1 SGHTA, CDR2 FQGNSA. The CDR3 runs 23 residues. The V segment lost 3 bases and the J segment 3 bases; nucleotides outside the gene matches: 24. The DNA for the CDR3 is TGTGCCAGCAGCTTCCCAGACCTACCACGACTAGCGGGGGAAAATATACACTACAATGAGCAGTTCTTC. Translated, it gives CASSFPDLPRLAGENIHYNEQFF.

This clonotype was seen many times. The chain joins TRBV18 to TRBJ2-3; D gene uncertain. Germline CDR1 KGHSH, CDR2 LQKENI. The CDR3 sequence is 14 residues long. V lost 0 bases to trimming and J lost 4 bases, with 8 bases between them. The CDR3 loop is CASSPPARADTQYF. CDR3 coding DNA: TGTGCCAGCTCACCACCAGCGCGCGCAGATACGCAGTATTTT.

This clonotype was detected only a few times. The CDR3 protein is CASSHYPADGADTQYF. The CDR3 DNA reads TGCGCCAGCAGCCACTATCCGGCAGACGGCGCAGATACGCAGTATTTT. V and J are TRBV4-1 and TRBJ2-3; D is unresolved. The CDR3 consists of 16 residues. Germline V gene lookup returns CDR1 MGHRA and CDR2 YSYEKL. Trimming left V 3 bases short and J 4 bases short, with 17 bases between.

In this sample, this clonotype turned up many times. The chain uses TRBV2 and TRBJ1-3; D not resolved. Germline V gives CDR1 SNHLY, CDR2 FYNNEI. This CDR3 is built from 15 residues. The V end lost 2 bases, the J end lost 1 base, and 9 bases lay between the germline ends. The CDR3 loop reads CASSEQLRSGNTIYF. The CDR3 DNA reads TGTGCCAGCAGTGAACAGTTGCGATCTGGAAACACCATATATTTT.

This clonotype was recorded at least ten times. The J gene is TRBJ2-2, the V gene TRBV7-9; D assignment may be TRBD1 or TRBD2 (6 bases each). The CDR3 spans 17 residues. Germline V gene data show CDR1 as SEHNR and CDR2 as FQNEAQ (reference sequence). V was pared by 4 bases and J by 5 bases, with 20 bases between. The DNA of the CDR3 is TGTGCCAGCAGCTCTCTCGGGGGCGGTAGGAGAACCGGGGAGCTGTTTTTT. Protein product: CASSSLGGGRRTGELFF.

The chain couples TRBV11-2 to TRBJ1-1, with 7 positions matching TRBD1. The CDR3 is made up of 15 amino acids. V lost 4 bases to trimming and J lost 0 bases; unmatched junction nucleotides: 5. The germline V gene encodes CDR1 SGHAT and CDR2 FQNNGV. The CDR3: CASSWGGQMNTEAFF. The CDR3 DNA sequence: TGTGCCAGCAGCTGGGGGGGACAGATGAACACTGAAGCTTTCTTT.

This clonotype came up many times. V is TRBV7-3 and J is TRBJ2-3, with a tentative D call TRBD2 (5 bases). The CDR3 is made up of 15 amino acids. V lost 4 bases and J lost 2, with 13 bases in between. CDR1 and CDR2 (germline): SGHTA, FQGTGA. As DNA, the CDR3 is TGTGCCAGCAGCTCCCGATTGACTAACACAGATACGCAGTATTTT. Protein: CASSSRLTNTDTQYF.

This clonotype was observed a few times. This chain joins TRBV25-1 and TRBJ1-1, with D possibly being TRBD1 (6 bases). This CDR3 has 14 amino acids. Looked up from germline, CDR1 is MGHDK and CDR2 is SYGVNS. The V gene lost 6 bases and the J gene lost 1 base, with 12 bases spanning the gap. The CDR3 spells CASRETGSNTEAFF. The DNA for the CDR3 is TGTGCCAGCAGAGAGACAGGCTCGAACACTGAAGCTTTCTTT.

The chain recombines TRBV5-6 with TRBJ2-7; 7 positions match TRBD1. The CDR3 runs 13 residues. Trimming took 4 bases from V and 6 from J; bases not matched to a gene: 7. Germline assignment: CDR1 SGHDT and CDR2 YYEEEE. The CDR3 nucleotides are TGTGCCAGCAGCAGAGGGGGCGCGGGCGAGCAGTACTTC. As protein: CASSRGGAGEQYF. The whole variable domain, filled in from reference TRBV5-6 and TRBJ2-7, reads DAGVTQSPTHLIKTRGQQVTLRCSPKSGHDTVSWYQQALGQGPQFIFQYYEEEERQRGNFPDRFSGHQFPNYSSELNVNALLLGDSALYLCASSRGGAGEQYFGPGTRLTVT.

This clonotype showed up many times. This sequence joins TRBV18 and TRBJ1-1; D is unresolved. From germline, CDR1 is KGHSH and CDR2 LQKENI. The V gene lost 2 bases and the J gene lost 5 bases, with 9 bases spanning the gap. CDR3 size: 13 residues. The CDR3 here is CASSPIGQTEAFF. CDR3 DNA sequence: TGTGCCAGCTCACCAATAGGGCAAACTGAAGCTTTCTTT.

In its sample, this clonotype was seen many times. This chain uses TRBV6-2 or TRBV6-3 with TRBJ2-1; 8 nucleotides align to TRBD1. V lost 6 bases and J lost 7; bases outside the gene matches: 2. The germline gives CDR1 MNHEY, CDR2 SVGEGT. This CDR3 has 12 residues. CDR3 protein: CASRTGGNEQFF. The CDR3 region has the DNA TGTGCCAGCAGAACAGGGGGAAATGAGCAGTTCTTC.

This clonotype was picked up many times. The chain joins TRBV2 to TRBJ1-1, with 7 bases matching TRBD1. The germline V gene has CDR1 SNHLY and CDR2 FYNNEI. The ends lost 4 bases at V and 6 bases at J; junction bases unmatched: 11. This CDR3 has 15 amino acids. Here the CDR3 reads CASSGRDSYGSEAFF. DNA of the CDR3: TGTGCCAGCAGTGGGAGGGACAGTTATGGCTCTGAAGCTTTCTTT.

This clonotype appeared a few times. The chain combines TRBV15 with TRBJ1-5; D may be TRBD1 (5 bases). The V gene's germline CDR1 is LNHNV and CDR2 YYDKDF (reference sequence). This CDR3 is 18 amino acids long. The ends were cut back, 2 bases at V and 0 bases at J, with 17 bases in the middle. CDR3 in DNA: TGTGCCACCAGCAGACCTCAAGGGGTTCAAAATAGCAATCAGCCCCAGCATTTT. Translating it yields CATSRPQGVQNSNQPQHF.

This clonotype appeared many times. This rearrangement joins TRBV9 to TRBJ2-5; D ambiguous. The germline V and J ends were trimmed by 4 bases and 2 bases, with 15 bases remaining between them. CDR3 length: 15 residues. Germline lookup yields CDR1 SGDLS and CDR2 YYNGEE. CDR3: CASSPPSSEQETQYF. The CDR3 coding sequence is TGTGCCAGCAGCCCTCCCTCCTCGGAGCAAGAGACCCAGTACTTC.

This clonotype was seen repeatedly, ten times or more. The V gene is TRBV20-1, the J gene TRBJ2-5; D is perhaps TRBD1 (5 bases). CDR1 and CDR2 (germline): DFQATT, SNEGSKA (reference sequence). This CDR3 contains 13 residues. V was cut by 6 bases and J by 1 base, with 12 bases left in between. In DNA form, the CDR3 reads TGCAGTGCGCCGACAGTCTCCCAAGAGACCCAGTACTTC. Encoded protein: CSAPTVSQETQYF.

This clonotype appeared a few times. The chain couples TRBV7-9 to TRBJ2-1, with TRBD2 matching 9 bases. Germline trimming cut 0 bases from V and 1 base from J; bases unmatched to any gene: 4. Looked up from germline, CDR1 is SEHNR and CDR2 is FQNEAQ (reference sequence). There are 17 residues in the CDR3. CDR3 sequence: CASSLAETSGSYNEQFF. CDR3 bases: TGTGCCAGCAGCTTAGCTGAGACTAGCGGTTCCTACAATGAGCAGTTCTTC. The variable domain in full, completed from reference TRBV7-9 and TRBJ2-1, reads DTGVSQNPRHKITKRGQNVTFRCDPISEHNRLYWYRQTLGQGPEFLTYFQNEAQLEKSRLLSDRFSAERPKGSFSTLEIQRTEQGDSAMYLCASSLAETSGSYNEQFFGPGTRLTVL.

This clonotype has a count of ten or more. The chain recombines TRBV7-9 with TRBJ1-1; possibly TRBD1 for D (6 bases). CDR1 and CDR2 (germline): SEHNR, FQNEAQ (reference sequence). This CDR3 is built from 16 residues. The V and J ends lost 1 base and 0 bases respectively, with 12 bases between them. CDR3 amino acids: CASSLDRDKLNTEAFF. The DNA for the CDR3 is TGTGCCAGCAGCTTAGACCGGGACAAACTGAACACTGAAGCTTTCTTT. The entire variable domain, with the rest obtained from reference TRBV7-9 and TRBJ1-1, is as follows: DTGVSQNPRHKITKRGQNVTFRCDPISEHNRLYWYRQTLGQGPEFLTYFQNEAQLEKSRLLSDRFSAERPKGSFSTLEIQRTEQGDSAMYLCASSLDRDKLNTEAFFGQGTRLTVV.

This clonotype was detected ten times or more. The chain is built from TRBV5-6 and TRBJ2-7; the D is unclear. Per the germline V gene, CDR1 is SGHDT and CDR2 is YYEEEE. V was cut by 0 bases and J by 2 bases, with 12 bases left in between. This CDR3 has 15 amino acids. This CDR3 is CASSLGFPGTYEQYF. The CDR3 bases are TGTGCCAGCAGCTTGGGATTCCCGGGCACCTACGAGCAGTACTTC.

This clonotype was detected ten times or more. The CDR3 spells CASRPAAWMAKNIQYF. The CDR3 coding sequence is TGTGCCAGCAGACCAGCGGCGTGGATGGCCAAAAACATTCAGTACTTC. J is TRBJ2-4 and V is TRBV28; weak D call: TRBD2 (5 bases). Per the germline V gene, CDR1 is MDHEN and CDR2 is SYDVKM. The V end was cut by 6 bases, the J end by 1 base, with 16 bases between. The CDR3 length is 16 residues.

This clonotype was detected only a few times. V and J are TRBV10-3 and TRBJ2-7; 11 bases agree with TRBD2. J lost 0 bases, V lost 6 bases, and 7 bases had no gene match. Germline-derived CDR1 and CDR2 are ENHRY and SYGVKD. There are 16 residues in the CDR3. The CDR3 region has the DNA TGTGCCATCAGGGTGACTAGCGGGACGACCTCCTACGAGCAGTACTTC. Translated: CAIRVTSGTTSYEQYF.

Many counts were recorded for this clonotype. This rearrangement joins TRBV20-1 to TRBJ2-7; TRBD1 is a possible D gene (5 bases). This CDR3 has 14 amino acids. The V and J ends lost 5 bases and 0 bases respectively, with 14 bases between them. CDR1 and CDR2 from the germline V gene are DFQATT and SNEGSKA (reference sequence). The CDR3 DNA reads TGCAGTGCTGTACTACAGGTTATCTCCTACGAGCAGTACTTC. This translates into CSAVLQVISYEQYF.